The 10 T cell receptor beta chains below were found in one sample sequenced in a study of cytomegalovirus exposure and HLA in healthy donors. The PCR was carried out with 60 Vbeta primers and 13 Jbeta primers. Profiling relied on immunoSEQ multiplex PCR, and the TCRdb table lists in-frame clones only, not all of them. Of some 130,000 clones listed, more than 65% are singletons. What was sequenced was PBMCs. These receptors originate from a man aged 50-60 years in good health and CMV-seronegative.

For this clone: A read error may account for a junction end that differs from germline. The rearrangement uses TRBV7-9 and TRBJ2-7, with 9 bases lining up with TRBD1. The CDR3 has 15 residues. Germline CDR1 is SEHNR and CDR2 is FQNEAQ (reference sequence). CDR3 bases: TGTGCCAGCAGCCCACGGGACAGGGTATCCTACGGGCAGTACTTC. As protein: CASSPRDRVSYGQYF.

The rearrangement uses TRBV2 and TRBJ1-6; D unclear. CDR1 and CDR2 from the germline V gene are SNHLY and FYNNEI. This CDR3 is 15 amino acids long. The V gene lost 1 base and the J gene lost 7 bases, with 11 bases spanning the gap. The CDR3 here is CASSEGVRGNSPLHF. In DNA, the CDR3 is TGTGCCAGCAGTGAAGGGGTCCGGGGAAATTCACCCCTCCACTTT.

The CDR3 DNA reads TGTGCCAGCACCCTGGGAGGGGACAATGAGCAGTTCTTC. Protein sequence: CASTLGGDNEQFF. The chain combines TRBV27 with TRBJ2-1; 7 bases align to TRBD2. V shed 7 bases and J 5 bases; nucleotides not matched to a gene: 5. This CDR3 region has 13 residues. CDR1 is MNHEY and CDR2 is SMNVEV in the germline V gene (reference sequence).

The chain uses TRBV30 and TRBJ1-1; possible D gene TRBD1, 6 bases. With 8 bases removed from V and 5 bases from J, the gap between germline ends came to 15 bases. Looked up from germline, CDR1 is GTSNPN and CDR2 is SVGIG (reference sequence). The CDR3 runs to 12 residues. This chain's CDR3 is CAGGRDGTEAFF. DNA for the CDR3: TGTGCCGGGGGCCGCGATGGTACTGAAGCTTTCTTT.

V usage is TRBV5-6 and J usage is TRBJ1-5; D call uncertain. The CDR3 totals 15 residues. CDR1 SGHDT and CDR2 YYEEEE come from the germline V gene. V gave up 3 bases and J gave up 4 bases, with 14 bases separating them. The CDR3 DNA reads TGTGCCAGCAGCTACCGAGGCAGCGCTAATCAGCCCCAGCATTTT. Its protein is CASSYRGSANQPQHF.

In this sample, this clone turned up a few times. The gene calls are TRBV27 and TRBJ1-2; D perhaps matches TRBD1 (5 bases). Germline V CDR1 and CDR2: MNHEY, SMNVEV (reference sequence). V gave up 3 bases and J gave up 0 bases, with 11 bases separating them. The CDR3 spans 15 residues. The CDR3 coding sequence is TGTGCCAGCAGTTTGCGGGGACTAGCTAACTATGGCTACACCTTC. Its protein product is CASSLRGLANYGYTF.

This clone was counted between two and nine times. The chain recombines TRBV7-2 with TRBJ2-1; 7 bases fit TRBD1. The V gene end was trimmed by 2 bases and the J gene end by 5 bases; junction bases not matched to a gene: 6. Germline-derived CDR1 and CDR2 are SGHTA and FQGNSA. The CDR3 sequence is 15 residues long. CDR3 residues: CASSLYGTANNEQFF. The CDR3 bases are TGTGCCAGCAGCTTATATGGGACAGCAAACAATGAGCAGTTCTTC.

The chain couples TRBV27 to TRBJ1-2, with TRBD1 identical over 11 bases. Germline CDR1 is MNHEY and CDR2 is SMNVEV (reference sequence). The J segment lost 7 bases and the V segment lost 5 bases, leaving 9 bases of the junction unmatched. The length of the CDR3 is 15 residues. The CDR3 bases are TGTGCCAGCAGTCAGGACAGGGGGCTAACGTCTGGCTACACCTTC. Its translation is CASSQDRGLTSGYTF.

The gene calls are TRBV5-1 and TRBJ1-2, with TRBD1 identical over 7 bases. The germline CDR1 and CDR2 sequences are SGHRS and YFSETQ. V lost 4 bases and J lost 2; bases outside the gene matches: 8. The length of the CDR3 is 15 residues. The CDR3 sequence is CASSPHLQGNYGYTF. CDR3 DNA: TGCGCCAGCAGCCCCCACTTACAGGGGAACTATGGCTACACCTTC.

The rearrangement joins TRBV2 to TRBJ2-5; a weak D match, TRBD2 (5 bases). Deletions cut 2 bases from V and 9 bases from J, with 13 bases between. CDR1 and CDR2 from the germline V gene are SNHLY and FYNNEI. This CDR3 has 13 residues. CDR3 DNA sequence: TGTGCCAGCAGTGAACAGGAGCCCGGGGCCCAGTACTTC. This translates into CASSEQEPGAQYF. The whole variable domain, filled in from reference TRBV2 and TRBJ2-5, reads EPEVTQTPSHQVTQMGQEVILRCVPISNHLYFYWYRQILGQKVEFLVSFYNNEISEKSEIFDDQFSVERPDGSNFTLKIRSTKLEDSAMYFCASSEQEPGAQYFGPGTRLLVL.